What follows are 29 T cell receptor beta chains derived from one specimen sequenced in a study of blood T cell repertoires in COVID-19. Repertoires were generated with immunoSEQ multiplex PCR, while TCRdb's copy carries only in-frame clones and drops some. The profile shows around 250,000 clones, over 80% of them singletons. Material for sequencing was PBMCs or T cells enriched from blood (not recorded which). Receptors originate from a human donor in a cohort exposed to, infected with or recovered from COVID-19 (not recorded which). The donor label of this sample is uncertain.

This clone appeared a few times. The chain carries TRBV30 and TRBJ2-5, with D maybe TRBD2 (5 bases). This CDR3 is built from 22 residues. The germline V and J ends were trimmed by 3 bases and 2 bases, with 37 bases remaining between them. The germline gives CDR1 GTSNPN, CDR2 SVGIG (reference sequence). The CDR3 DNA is TGTGCCTGGAGCCCCTACGGGATTATGGTGAACGCTTTACGATTTACTCAAGAGACCCAGTACTTC. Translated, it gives CAWSPYGIMVNALRFTQETQYF.

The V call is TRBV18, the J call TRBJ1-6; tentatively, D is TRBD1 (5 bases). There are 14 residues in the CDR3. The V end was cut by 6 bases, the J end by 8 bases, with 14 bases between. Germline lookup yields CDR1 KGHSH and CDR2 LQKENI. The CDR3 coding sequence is TGTGCCAGCTCCGCAAGCCGGGGGGATTCACCCCTCCACTTT. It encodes CASSASRGDSPLHF.

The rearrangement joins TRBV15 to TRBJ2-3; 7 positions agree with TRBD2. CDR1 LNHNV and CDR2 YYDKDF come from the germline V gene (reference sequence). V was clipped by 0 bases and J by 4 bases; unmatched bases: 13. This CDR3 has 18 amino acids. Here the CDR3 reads CATSRDGPYSGEPDTQYF. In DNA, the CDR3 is TGTGCCACCAGCAGAGATGGACCCTACAGCGGGGAGCCAGATACGCAGTATTTT.

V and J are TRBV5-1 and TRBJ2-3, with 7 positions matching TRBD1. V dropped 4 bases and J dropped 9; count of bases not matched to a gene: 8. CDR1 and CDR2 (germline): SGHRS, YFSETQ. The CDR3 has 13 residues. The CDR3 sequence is CASSLDQGETQYF. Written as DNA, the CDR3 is TGCGCCAGCAGCCTAGACCAGGGGGAGACGCAGTATTTT.

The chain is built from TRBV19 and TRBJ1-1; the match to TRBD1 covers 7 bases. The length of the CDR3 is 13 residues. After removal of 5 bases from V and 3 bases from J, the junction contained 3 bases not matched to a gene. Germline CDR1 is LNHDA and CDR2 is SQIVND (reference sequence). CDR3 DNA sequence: TGTGCCAGTAGTTTCCAGGGGGACACTGAAGCTTTCTTT. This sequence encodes CASSFQGDTEAFF.

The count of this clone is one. CDR3 loop: CASSLRGYGTEAFF. In DNA form, the CDR3 reads TGCGCCAGCAGCCTTCGGGGGTATGGCACTGAAGCTTTCTTT. J is TRBJ1-1 and V is TRBV5-1, with D perhaps TRBD1 (5 bases). The V gene lost 4 bases and the J gene lost 4 bases, with 14 bases spanning the gap. CDR3 length: 14 residues. The germline gives CDR1 SGHRS, CDR2 YFSETQ.

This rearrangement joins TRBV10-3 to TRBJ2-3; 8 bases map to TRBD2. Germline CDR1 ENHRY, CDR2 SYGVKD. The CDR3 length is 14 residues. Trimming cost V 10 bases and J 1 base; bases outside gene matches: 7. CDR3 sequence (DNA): TGTGCCACCTATAGCGGGGATGGCACAGATACGCAGTATTTT. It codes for CATYSGDGTDTQYF.

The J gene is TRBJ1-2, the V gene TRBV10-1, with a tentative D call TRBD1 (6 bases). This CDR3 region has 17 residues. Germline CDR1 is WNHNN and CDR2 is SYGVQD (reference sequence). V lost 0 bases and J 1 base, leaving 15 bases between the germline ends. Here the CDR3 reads CASSESTRGASNYGYTF. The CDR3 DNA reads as TGCGCCAGCAGTGAGTCGACTCGGGGGGCTAGTAACTATGGCTACACCTTC.

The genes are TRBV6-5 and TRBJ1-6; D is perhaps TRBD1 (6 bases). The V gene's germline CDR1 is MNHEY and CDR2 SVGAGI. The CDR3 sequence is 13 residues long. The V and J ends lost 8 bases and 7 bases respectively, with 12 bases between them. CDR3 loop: CASASRGNSPLHF. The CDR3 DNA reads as TGTGCCAGCGCCTCAAGGGGGAATTCACCCCTCCACTTT.

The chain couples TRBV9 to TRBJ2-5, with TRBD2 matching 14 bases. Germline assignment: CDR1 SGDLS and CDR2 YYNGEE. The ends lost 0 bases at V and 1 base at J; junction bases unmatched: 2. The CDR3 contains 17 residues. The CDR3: CASSVGGLAGAQETQYF. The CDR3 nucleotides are TGTGCCAGCAGCGTAGGGGGACTAGCGGGGGCCCAAGAGACCCAGTACTTC.

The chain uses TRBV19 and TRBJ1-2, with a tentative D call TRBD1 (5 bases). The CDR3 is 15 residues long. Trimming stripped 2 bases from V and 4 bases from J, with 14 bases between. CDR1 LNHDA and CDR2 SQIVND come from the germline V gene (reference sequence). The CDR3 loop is CASSITAGYGYGYTF. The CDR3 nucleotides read TGTGCCAGTAGTATAACGGCAGGGTACGGCTATGGCTACACCTTC. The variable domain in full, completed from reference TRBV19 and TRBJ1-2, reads DGGITQSPKYLFRKEGQNVTLSCEQNLNHDAMYWYRQDPGQGLRLIYYSQIVNDFQKGDIAEGYSVSREKKESFPLTVTSAQKNPTAFYLCASSITAGYGYGYTFGSGTRLTVV.

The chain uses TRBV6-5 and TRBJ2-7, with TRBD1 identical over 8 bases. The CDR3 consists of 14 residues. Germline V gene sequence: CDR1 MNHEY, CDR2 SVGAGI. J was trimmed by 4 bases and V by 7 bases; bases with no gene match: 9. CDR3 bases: TGTGCCAGCACTAGGGCAGGGGGCCGTTACGAGCAGTACTTC. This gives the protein CASTRAGGRYEQYF.

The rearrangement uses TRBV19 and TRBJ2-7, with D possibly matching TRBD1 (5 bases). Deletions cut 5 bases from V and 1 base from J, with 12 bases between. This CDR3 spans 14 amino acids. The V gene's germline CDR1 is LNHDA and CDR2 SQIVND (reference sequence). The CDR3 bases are TGTGCCAGTAGTCCCCCGACAGATTCCTACGAGCAGTACTTC. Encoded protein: CASSPPTDSYEQYF.

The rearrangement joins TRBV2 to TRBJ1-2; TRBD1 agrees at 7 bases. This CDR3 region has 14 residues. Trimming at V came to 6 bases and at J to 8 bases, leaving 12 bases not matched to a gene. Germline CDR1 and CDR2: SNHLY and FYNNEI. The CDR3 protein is CASRGTTGASGYTF. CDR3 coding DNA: TGTGCCAGCAGAGGCACTACAGGGGCCAGCGGCTACACCTTC.

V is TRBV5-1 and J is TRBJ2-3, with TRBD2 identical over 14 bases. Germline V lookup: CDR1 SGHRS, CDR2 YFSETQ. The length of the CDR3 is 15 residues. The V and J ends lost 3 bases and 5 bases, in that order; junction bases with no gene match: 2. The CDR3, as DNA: TGCGCCAGCAGCTCTGGGACTAGCGGGAGAGATACGCAGTATTTT. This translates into CASSSGTSGRDTQYF.

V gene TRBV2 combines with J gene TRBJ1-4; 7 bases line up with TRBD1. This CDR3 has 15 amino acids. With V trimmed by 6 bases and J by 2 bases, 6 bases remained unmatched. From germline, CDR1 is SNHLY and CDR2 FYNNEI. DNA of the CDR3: TGTGCCAGCAGCCCGCGGACAGGTACTAATGAAAAACTGTTTTTT. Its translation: CASSPRTGTNEKLFF. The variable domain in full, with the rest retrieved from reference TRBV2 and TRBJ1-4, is EPEVTQTPSHQVTQMGQEVILRCVPISNHLYFYWYRQILGQKVEFLVSFYNNEISEKSEIFDDQFSVERPDGSNFTLKIRSTKLEDSAMYFCASSPRTGTNEKLFFGSGTQLSVL.

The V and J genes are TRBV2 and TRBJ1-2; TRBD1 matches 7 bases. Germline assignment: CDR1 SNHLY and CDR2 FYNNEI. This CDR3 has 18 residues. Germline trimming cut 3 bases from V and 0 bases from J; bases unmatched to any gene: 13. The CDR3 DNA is TGTGCCAGCAGTGAGCCAGACAGGGCTATAGGGTCTAACTATGGCTACACCTTC. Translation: CASSEPDRAIGSNYGYTF.

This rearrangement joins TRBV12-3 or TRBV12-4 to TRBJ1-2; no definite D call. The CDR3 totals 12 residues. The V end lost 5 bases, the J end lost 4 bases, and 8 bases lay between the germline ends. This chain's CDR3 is CASSLRSYGYTF. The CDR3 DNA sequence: TGTGCCAGCAGTCTAAGGAGCTATGGCTACACCTTC.

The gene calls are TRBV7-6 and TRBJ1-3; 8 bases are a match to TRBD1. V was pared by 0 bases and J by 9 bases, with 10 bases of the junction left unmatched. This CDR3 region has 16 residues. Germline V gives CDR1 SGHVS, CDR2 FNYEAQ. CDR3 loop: CASSLAVPGGLSTIYF. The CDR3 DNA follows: TGTGCCAGCAGCTTAGCGGTCCCAGGGGGCCTATCCACCATATATTTT.

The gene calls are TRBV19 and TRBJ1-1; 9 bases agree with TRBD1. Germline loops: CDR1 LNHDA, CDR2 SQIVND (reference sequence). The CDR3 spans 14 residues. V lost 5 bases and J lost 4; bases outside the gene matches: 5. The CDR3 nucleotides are TGTGCCAGTAGTCTGACAGGGGGGAGCACTGAAGCTTTCTTT. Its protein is CASSLTGGSTEAFF.

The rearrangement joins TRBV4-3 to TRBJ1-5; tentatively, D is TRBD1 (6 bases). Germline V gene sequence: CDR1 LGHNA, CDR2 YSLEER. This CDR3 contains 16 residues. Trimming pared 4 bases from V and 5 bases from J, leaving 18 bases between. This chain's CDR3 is CASSPPTRGNYQPQHF. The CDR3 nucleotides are TGCGCCAGCAGCCCGCCGACCAGGGGAAACTATCAGCCCCAGCATTTT.

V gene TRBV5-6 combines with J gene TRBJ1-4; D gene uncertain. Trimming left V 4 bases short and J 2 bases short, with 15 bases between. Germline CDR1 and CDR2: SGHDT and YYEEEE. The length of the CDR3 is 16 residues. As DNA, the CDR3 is TGTGCCAGCAGCCCTATCGGGGAGTCGACTAATGAAAAACTGTTTTTT. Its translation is CASSPIGESTNEKLFF. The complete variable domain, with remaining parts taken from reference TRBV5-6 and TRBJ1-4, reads DAGVTQSPTHLIKTRGQQVTLRCSPKSGHDTVSWYQQALGQGPQFIFQYYEEEERQRGNFPDRFSGHQFPNYSSELNVNALLLGDSALYLCASSPIGESTNEKLFFGSGTQLSVL.

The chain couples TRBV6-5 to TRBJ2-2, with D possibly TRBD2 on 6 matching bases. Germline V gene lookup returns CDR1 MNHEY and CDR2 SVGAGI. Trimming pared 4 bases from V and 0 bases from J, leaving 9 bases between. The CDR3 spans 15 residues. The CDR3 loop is CASSFGGANTGELFF. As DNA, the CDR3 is TGTGCCAGCAGTTTTGGAGGGGCGAACACCGGGGAGCTGTTTTTT.

The CDR3 spells CASSDREGSSYNEQFF. The CDR3 DNA reads TGTGCCAGCAGTGACAGGGAGGGGAGCTCCTACAATGAGCAGTTCTTC. This chain links TRBV6-4 with TRBJ2-1; 7 nucleotides agree with TRBD2. This CDR3 is 16 amino acids long. Germline loops: CDR1 MRHNA, CDR2 SNTAGT. Losses at the gene ends were 2 bases for V and 0 bases for J; bases not matched to a gene: 4.

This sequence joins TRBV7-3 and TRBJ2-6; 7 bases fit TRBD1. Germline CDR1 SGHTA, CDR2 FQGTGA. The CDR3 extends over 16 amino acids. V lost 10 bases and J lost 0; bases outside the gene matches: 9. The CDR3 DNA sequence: TGTGCCACCTCGACAGGGTCTCACTCTGGGGCCAACGTCCTGACTTTC. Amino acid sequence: CATSTGSHSGANVLTF.

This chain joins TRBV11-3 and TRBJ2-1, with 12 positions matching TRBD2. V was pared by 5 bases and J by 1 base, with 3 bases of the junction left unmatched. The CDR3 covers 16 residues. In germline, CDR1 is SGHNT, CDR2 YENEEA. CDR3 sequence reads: CASSIGTSGSYNEQFF. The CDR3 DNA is TGTGCCAGCAGCATTGGGACTAGCGGGTCCTACAATGAGCAGTTCTTC.

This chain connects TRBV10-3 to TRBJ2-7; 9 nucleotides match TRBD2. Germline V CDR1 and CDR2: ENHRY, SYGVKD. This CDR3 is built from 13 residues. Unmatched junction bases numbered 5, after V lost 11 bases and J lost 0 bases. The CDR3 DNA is TGTGCCTCTTCTAGCGGGGCCTCCTACGAGCAGTACTTC. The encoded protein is CASSSGASYEQYF.

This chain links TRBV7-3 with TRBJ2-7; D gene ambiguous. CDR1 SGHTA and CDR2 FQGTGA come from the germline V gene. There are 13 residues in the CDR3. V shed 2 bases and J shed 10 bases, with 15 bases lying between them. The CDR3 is CASSLAFGSSQYF. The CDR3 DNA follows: TGTGCCAGCAGCTTAGCGTTTGGCTCTAGTCAGTACTTC. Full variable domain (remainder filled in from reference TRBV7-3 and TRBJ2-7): GAGVSQTPSNKVTEKGKYVELRCDPISGHTALYWYRQSLGQGPEFLIYFQGTGAADDSGLPNDRFFAVRPEGSVSTLKIQRTERGDSAVYLCASSLAFGSSQYFGPGTRLTVT.

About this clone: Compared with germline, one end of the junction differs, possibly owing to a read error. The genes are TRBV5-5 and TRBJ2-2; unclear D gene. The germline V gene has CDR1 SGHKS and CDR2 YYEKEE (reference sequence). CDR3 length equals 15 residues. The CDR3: CASSFNTPKTGELFF. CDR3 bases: TGTGCCAGCAGCTTTAATACACCGAAAACCGGGGAGCTGTTTTTT.